This T cell receptor beta chain was retrieved from a study of cytomegalovirus exposure and HLA in healthy donors. As regards this clone: What it binds is not known.

Points from the study as a whole: Evidence from a later analysis indicated that most CMV-associated TCR beta chains looked HLA-restricted. Presence/absence comparisons presumed near-even sequencing depth among donors. Certain indistinguishable V segments, among them TRBV6-2 and TRBV6-3, were excluded.

With 60 Vbeta and 13 Jbeta primers, the PCR was carried out. Sequenced by immunoSEQ multiplex PCR; TCRdb stores in-frame clones only, minus some. The sample has 140,000 to 150,000 clones, roughly 71% seen once. Germline values: CDR1 SGHNT, CDR2 YYREEE (reference sequence). This CDR3 has 15 amino acids. V shed 3 bases, J shed 1 base, and the junction held 6 bases outside the gene matches. The receptor was isolated from a man aged 30 to 39 in good health and CMV-seronegative. Input material: PBMCs. The genes are TRBV5-4 and TRBJ1-2, with TRBD1 matching 7 bases. CDR3 nucleotides: TGTGCCAGCAGCTCAAACAGGGGCCTTAACTATGGCTACACCTTC. This translates into CASSSNRGLNYGYTF.